What follows are 20 T cell receptor beta chains derived from one specimen sequenced in a study of low-dose radiotherapy and immunotherapy resistance in tumors. Described time point: before trial treatment. TRAV- and TRBV-specific primers primed first-strand cDNA, covering alpha and beta chains. The PCR that amplified TCRs ran for roughly 20 cycles, relying on a constant-region primer and a V-primer adapter. Each CDR3 protein is one row after TCRdb ran MiXCR on the reads. The table has around 99,000 distinct CDR3 sequences, 9.4% seen once. The sequenced sample was PBMCs, obtained before treatment. The receptors stem from a male donor with prostate cancer.

This chain joins TRBV5-1 and TRBJ2-2; D is undetermined. The CDR3 has 14 amino acids. The V end was cut by 1 base, the J end by 0 bases, with 4 bases between. Germline-derived CDR1 and CDR2 are SGHRS and YFSETQ. DNA for the CDR3: TGCGCCAGCAGCTTGAGATCGAACACCGGGGAGCTGTTTTTT. Amino acids: CASSLRSNTGELFF.

In this sample, this clonotype turned up many times. The rearrangement links TRBV10-3 to TRBJ1-4; 7 positions match TRBD1. In germline, CDR1 is ENHRY, CDR2 SYGVKD. This CDR3 is 12 amino acids long. V lost 4 bases and J lost 15; bases outside the gene matches: 8. The CDR3 loop is CAISGATGRLFF. CDR3 nucleotides: TGTGCCATCAGTGGGGCGACAGGGAGGTTGTTTTTT.

This clonotype has a count of ten or more. The J gene is TRBJ2-7, the V gene TRBV30, with D unclear. Trimming took 2 bases from V and 0 from J, leaving 11 bases between them. The CDR3 covers 14 residues. Per the germline V gene, CDR1 is GTSNPN and CDR2 is SVGIG (reference sequence). Here the CDR3 DNA reads TGTGCCTGGAGTACGATTCCGAGCTCCTACGAGCAGTACTTC. Translation: CAWSTIPSSYEQYF.

The sample holds many counts of this clonotype. The chain has TRBV6-5 and TRBJ2-3; no clear D. Germline CDR1 and CDR2: MNHEY and SVGAGI. Trimming cost V 0 bases and J 2 bases, with 3 bases left between them. The CDR3 extends over 13 amino acids. CDR3 in amino acids: CASSYSYTDTQYF. In DNA, the CDR3 is TGTGCCAGCAGTTACTCGTACACAGATACGCAGTATTTT.

This clonotype was picked up many times. J is TRBJ2-7 and V is TRBV3-1, with D uncertain. V was pared by 3 bases and J by 8 bases, with 8 bases between. This CDR3 is 11 amino acids long. Germline V gene data show CDR1 as LGHDT and CDR2 as YNNKEL (reference sequence). Here the CDR3 reads CASSQTGKQYF. The CDR3 nucleotides read TGTGCCAGCAGCCAGACCGGAAAGCAGTACTTC.

This clonotype occurred many times. This chain joins TRBV27 and TRBJ1-4; maybe TRBD1 (6 bases). Germline loops: CDR1 MNHEY, CDR2 SMNVEV (reference sequence). The CDR3 contains 13 residues. Deletions cut 6 bases from V and 10 bases from J, with 15 bases between. CDR3 bases: TGTGCCAGCAGCCGTAAAACAGGGTTAAAACTGTTTTTT. Protein: CASSRKTGLKLFF.

This clonotype was counted at least ten times. The chain uses TRBV5-1 and TRBJ2-1, with D unclear. V lost 0 bases and J 8 bases, leaving 12 bases between the germline ends. Germline loops: CDR1 SGHRS, CDR2 YFSETQ. The CDR3 has 14 amino acids. CDR3 bases: TGCGCCAGCAGCTTGGGTTGGCCGGGCTATGAGCAGTTCTTC. It is translated as CASSLGWPGYEQFF. Based on the CDR3 plus reference TRBV5-1 and TRBJ2-1, the full variable domain is KAGVTQTPRYLIKTRGQQVTLSCSPISGHRSVSWYQQTPGQGLQFLFEYFSETQRNKGNFPGRFSGRQFSNSRSEMNVSTLELGDSALYLCASSLGWPGYEQFFGPGTRLTVL.

Ten or more counts support this clonotype. The chain is built from TRBV15 and TRBJ2-5; TRBD1 might be the D (6 bases). Germline V CDR1 and CDR2: LNHNV, YYDKDF (reference sequence). V gave up 4 bases and J gave up 0 bases, with 12 bases separating them. The CDR3 is made up of 15 amino acids. The CDR3 region is CATSNPQGNQETQYF. In nucleotides, the CDR3 is TGTGCCACCAGCAATCCCCAGGGGAACCAAGAGACCCAGTACTTC.

This clonotype appeared many times. CDR3 in DNA: TGCAGTCTTAAGGGCAATCCCTACGAGCAGTACTTC. Protein: CSLKGNPYEQYF. The V gene is TRBV20-1, the J gene TRBJ2-7; D ambiguous. From germline, CDR1 is DFQATT and CDR2 SNEGSKA (reference sequence). This CDR3 region has 12 residues. Trimming removed 8 bases from V and 2 bases from J, with 13 bases in between.

This clonotype was recorded only once. A read error is the likely source, as a far larger clone sits one nucleotide away. V usage is TRBV3-1 and J usage is TRBJ2-1; 8 nucleotides match TRBD1. The CDR3 length is 14 residues. The germline CDR1 and CDR2 sequences are LGHDT and YNNKEL (reference sequence). The J segment lost 10 bases and the V segment lost 4 bases, leaving 9 bases of the junction unmatched. The CDR3 here is CASSRRTGSYEQFF. In DNA, the CDR3 is TGTGCCAGCAGCCGCCGGACAGGGAGCTACGAGCAGTTCTTC.

This clonotype was recorded only once. A far larger clone is just one base off, so this is likely a read error. This chain connects TRBV7-8 to TRBJ2-7; no definite D call. Germline values: CDR1 SGHVS, CDR2 FQNEAQ. CDR3 length: 12 residues. V was cut by 1 base and J by 7 bases, with 8 bases left in between. CDR3 bases: TGTGCCAGCAGCTTAGTTTATGGTGAGCAGTACTTC. Translation: CASSLVYGEQYF.

Many counts were recorded for this clonotype. The chain joins TRBV5-4 to TRBJ2-5; 10 bases fit TRBD2. Trimming cost V 4 bases and J 4 bases; bases outside gene matches: 7. The germline V gene encodes CDR1 SGHNT and CDR2 YYREEE (reference sequence). The CDR3 totals 15 residues. Written as DNA, the CDR3 is TGTGCCAGCAGCCTGGGGCTAGCGGGAGCAGAGACCCAGTACTTC. Protein product: CASSLGLAGAETQYF. Full variable domain (missing parts from reference TRBV5-4 and TRBJ2-5): ETGVTQSPTHLIKTRGQQVTLRCSSQSGHNTVSWYQQALGQGPQFIFQYYREEENGRGNFPPRFSGLQFPNYSSELNVNALELDDSALYLCASSLGLAGAETQYFGPGTRLLVL.

This clonotype was counted a few times. This rearrangement joins TRBV7-3 to TRBJ2-1, with D perhaps assigned TRBD1 or TRBD2 (5 bases each). The CDR3 is 16 amino acids. Trimming took off 5 bases at V and 0 bases at J, with 14 bases between the two ends. CDR1 and CDR2 from the germline V gene are SGHTA and FQGTGA. The CDR3 reads CASSAREGASYNEQFF. Written as DNA, the CDR3 is TGTGCCAGCAGCGCCCGGGAAGGGGCCTCCTACAATGAGCAGTTCTTC.

This clonotype was recorded many times. The genes are TRBV7-6 and TRBJ2-7; TRBD1 matches at 11 bases. V was pared by 5 bases and J by 7 bases, with 7 bases of the junction left unmatched. Germline V gene sequence: CDR1 SGHVS, CDR2 FNYEAQ. The CDR3 runs 14 residues. As DNA, the CDR3 is TGTGCCAGCAGCCGGGACAGGGGGGCGGGGGAGCAGTACTTC. It encodes CASSRDRGAGEQYF. Using reference TRBV7-6 and TRBJ2-7 for the parts outside the CDR3, the full variable domain is GAGVSQSPRYKVTKRGQDVALRCDPISGHVSLYWYRQALGQGPEFLTYFNYEAQQDKSGLPNDRFSAERPEGSISTLTIQRTEQRDSAMYRCASSRDRGAGEQYFGPGTRLTVT.

The sample holds many counts of this clonotype. The chain is built from TRBV5-4 and TRBJ2-1, with 9 bases identical to TRBD2. Per the germline V gene, CDR1 is SGHNT and CDR2 is YYREEE (reference sequence). CDR3 size: 18 residues. V lost 2 bases and J lost 6; bases outside the gene matches: 15. The CDR3 nucleotides are TGTGCCAGCAGCTTAATAGTCATTGCGGGAGGGCCCAGCAATGAGCAGTTCTTC. It translates to CASSLIVIAGGPSNEQFF.

This clonotype has ten or more counts. The chain combines TRBV7-2 with TRBJ1-3; 7 nucleotides align to TRBD1. This CDR3 spans 16 amino acids. The germline V gene encodes CDR1 SGHTA and CDR2 FQGNSA. V lost 4 bases and J lost 4; bases outside the gene matches: 10. DNA of the CDR3: TGTGCCAGCAGCTCAGTACGGGACAGCCTCGGAAACACCATATATTTT. Residues: CASSSVRDSLGNTIYF.

This clonotype occurred many times. CDR3 DNA sequence: TGCAGTGCTAGCCGAACCTCCTACAATGAGCAGTTCTTC. Encoded protein: CSASRTSYNEQFF. The chain carries TRBV20-1 and TRBJ2-1; D unclear. V lost 3 bases, J lost 0 bases, and 6 bases lay in between. In germline, CDR1 is DFQATT, CDR2 SNEGSKA (reference sequence). This CDR3 region has 13 residues.

This clonotype showed up just a few times. This may be a read error, as it is one base from a much larger clone. The chain uses TRBV19 and TRBJ2-4; maybe TRBD1 (7 bases). V was trimmed by 5 bases and J by 2 bases, leaving 13 bases between them. CDR1 LNHDA and CDR2 SQIVND come from the germline V gene (reference sequence). This CDR3 is 15 amino acids long. The CDR3 spells CASSGQEGTKNIQYF. CDR3 nucleotides: TGTGCCAGTAGTGGACAGGAGGGGACCAAAAACATTCAGTACTTC.

This clonotype appeared many times. This chain links TRBV7-8 with TRBJ2-5, with D hard to call. In germline, CDR1 is SGHVS, CDR2 FQNEAQ. This CDR3 is 13 amino acids long. Trimming shortened V by 0 bases and J by 5 bases, and 7 bases separated the two germline ends. CDR3 in DNA: TGTGCCAGCAGCTTAGCGTCTTTCGAGACCCAGTACTTC. It encodes CASSLASFETQYF.

This clonotype was counted many times. The V call is TRBV7-9, the J call TRBJ2-7, with a tentative D call TRBD2 (5 bases). Trimming stripped 2 bases from V and 4 bases from J, with 15 bases between. The length of the CDR3 is 15 residues. CDR1 and CDR2 from the germline V gene are SEHNR and FQNEAQ (reference sequence). The CDR3 protein is CASSLTRGREYEQYF. The CDR3 DNA reads TGTGCCAGCAGCTTAACGCGAGGGCGAGAATACGAGCAGTACTTC.